The subject of this entry is one T cell receptor (beta chain). Its antigen is not known. This entry is derived from a study of Graves' ophthalmopathy and Graves' hyperthyroidism. Overall study results and limits: Ophthalmopathy and stable hyperthyroidism were discriminated by a 13-signature model, with about 90% sensitivity and approximately 78% specificity.

PBMCs originated in about 10 ml of fresh peripheral blood. The study amplified TCR beta CDR3 regions using RNA transcripts. First-round RT-PCR relied on HTBI primers, and a second-round multiplex PCR came next. TCRdb independently ran MiXCR on the multiplex PCR reads; one entry per CDR3 protein. The sample has hundreds of thousands of distinct CDR3 sequences; roughly two fifths are singletons. This CDR3 is 18 amino acids long. Germline values: CDR1 KGHDR, CDR2 SFDVKD. The V segment lost 11 bases and the J segment 5 bases; nucleotides outside the gene matches: 20. The chain combines TRBV24-1 with TRBJ1-5; 10 nucleotides agree with TRBD1. Material: peripheral blood. This sequence originates from an adult man with Graves' ophthalmopathy. The DNA for the CDR3 is TGTGCCAGCAGCTACCCAAACAGGGGGGGGACAGGGGATCAGCCCCAGCATTTT. It translates to CASSYPNRGGTGDQPQHF.